Below, 3 T cell receptor beta chains from the same sample are listed, as sequenced in a study of blood T cells in healthy people across ages. It was with a sample-barcoded 5' primer and a J-beta primer mix that a second PCR of roughly 7 to 12 cycles was run. Using its own MiXCR run on the 5' RACE reads, TCRdb lists one record per CDR3 protein. The data hold about 1.4 million distinct CDR3 sequences, with approximately 59% observed a single time. Specimen: blood. These receptors originate from a man aged 18 to 35 in good health.

The gene calls are TRBV6-6 and TRBJ2-7, with 10 bases aligning to TRBD2. The J call may be mistaken, given a closer DNA end match to TRBJ2-5. CDR1 is MNHNY, CDR2 SVGAGI, per germline (reference sequence). The CDR3 consists of 17 residues. CDR3 loop: CASSFLAGEEPGETQYF. In nucleotides, the CDR3 is TGTGCCAGCAGTTTTCTAGCGGGAGAGGAGCCGGGGGAGACCCAGTACTTC.

This chain joins TRBV4-1 and TRBJ2-7; 8 bases are a match to TRBD2. CDR1 MGHRA and CDR2 YSYEKL come from the germline V gene. The trim removed 1 base at V and 2 bases at J, leaving 7 bases unmatched. CDR3 length: 16 residues. CDR3 sequence reads: CASSQGELAVAYEQYF. CDR3 nucleotides: TGCGCCAGCAGCCAAGGTGAACTAGCGGTGGCCTACGAGCAGTACTTC.

This clonotype was recorded only once. The chain is built from TRBV29-1 and TRBJ1-1; D ambiguous. V lost 7 bases to trimming and J lost 0 bases, with 15 bases between them. The length of the CDR3 is 14 residues. Per germline, CDR1 SQVTM and CDR2 ANQGSEA. The CDR3 DNA follows: TGCAGCGCCCAAATAGGCAGCTTGAACACTGAAGCTTTCTTT. This codes for CSAQIGSLNTEAFF.